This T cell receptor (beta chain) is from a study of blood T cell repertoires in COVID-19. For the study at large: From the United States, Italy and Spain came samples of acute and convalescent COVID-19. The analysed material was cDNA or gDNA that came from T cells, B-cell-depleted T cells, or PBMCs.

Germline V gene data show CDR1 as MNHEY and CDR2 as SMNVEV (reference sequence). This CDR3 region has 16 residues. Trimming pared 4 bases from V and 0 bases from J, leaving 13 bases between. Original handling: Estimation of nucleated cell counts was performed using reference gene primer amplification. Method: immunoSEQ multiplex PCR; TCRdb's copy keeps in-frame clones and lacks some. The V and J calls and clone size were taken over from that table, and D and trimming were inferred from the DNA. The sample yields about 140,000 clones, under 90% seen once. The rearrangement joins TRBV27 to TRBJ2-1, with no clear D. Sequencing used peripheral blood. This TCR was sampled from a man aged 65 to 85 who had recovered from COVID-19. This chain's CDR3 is CASSSPSRSSYNEQFF. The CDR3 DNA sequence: TGTGCCAGCAGTTCTCCGTCTCGGAGCTCCTACAATGAGCAGTTCTTC.